This T cell receptor beta chain was captured by sequencing in a study of cytomegalovirus exposure and HLA in healthy donors. The germline V gene has CDR1 MNHEY and CDR2 SVGAGI. This CDR3 has 15 residues. V lost 4 bases to trimming and J lost 2 bases; unmatched junction nucleotides: 5. Primers: 60 Vbeta forward and 13 Jbeta reverse. Produced via immunoSEQ multiplex PCR; TCRdb's table is partial and in-frame only. The table records about 180,000 clones, 70% to 85% of them present only once. The chain combines TRBV6-5 with TRBJ1-5; 7 nucleotides align to TRBD1. The sequenced sample consisted of PBMCs. The sequence came from a human donor in good health. The CDR3 DNA follows: TGTGCCAGCAGTTCGACAGGGTTGGGCAATCAGCCCCAGCATTTT. Translating gives CASSSTGLGNQPQHF.